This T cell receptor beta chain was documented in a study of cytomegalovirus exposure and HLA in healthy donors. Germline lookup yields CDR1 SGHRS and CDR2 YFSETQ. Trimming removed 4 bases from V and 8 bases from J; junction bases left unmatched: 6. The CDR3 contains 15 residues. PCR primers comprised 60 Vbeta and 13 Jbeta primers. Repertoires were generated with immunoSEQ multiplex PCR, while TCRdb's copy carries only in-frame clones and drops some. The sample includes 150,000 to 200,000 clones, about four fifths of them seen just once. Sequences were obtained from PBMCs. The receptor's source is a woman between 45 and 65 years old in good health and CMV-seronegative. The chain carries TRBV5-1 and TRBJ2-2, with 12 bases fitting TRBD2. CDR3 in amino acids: CASSVASGRAGELFF. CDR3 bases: TGCGCCAGCAGCGTCGCTAGCGGGAGGGCAGGGGAGCTGTTTTTT.